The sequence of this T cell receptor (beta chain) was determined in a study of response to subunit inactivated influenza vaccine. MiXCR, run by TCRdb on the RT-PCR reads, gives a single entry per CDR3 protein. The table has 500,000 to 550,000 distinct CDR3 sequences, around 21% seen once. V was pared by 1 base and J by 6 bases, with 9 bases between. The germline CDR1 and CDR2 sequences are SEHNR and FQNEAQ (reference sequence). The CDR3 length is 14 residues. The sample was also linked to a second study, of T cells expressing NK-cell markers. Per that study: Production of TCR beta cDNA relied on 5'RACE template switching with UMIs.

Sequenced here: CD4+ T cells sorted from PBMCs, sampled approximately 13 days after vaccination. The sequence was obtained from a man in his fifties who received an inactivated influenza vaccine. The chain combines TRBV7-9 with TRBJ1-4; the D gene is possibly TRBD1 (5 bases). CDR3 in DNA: TGTGCCAGCAGCTTAGGGACAATGGATGAAAAACTGTTTTTT. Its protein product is CASSLGTMDEKLFF.